A selection of T cell receptor beta chains follows, all from one sample in a study of blood T cells in healthy people across ages. TCRdb redid the calling of the 5' RACE reads with MiXCR, one entry per CDR3 protein. This sample has approximately 690,000 distinct CDR3 sequences, with approximately 59% found just once. The specimen sequenced was blood. Receptors were obtained from a man in his sixties in good health. Each CDR3 is given with its conserved first and last residue. D genes are given only for firm matches. Size tells how often a clone was seen (once, few, many) or the class of an expanded clone, and some rows leave it out.

cdr3_nt	cdr3_aa	v_call	clone_size	d_call	cdr3_length	j_call
TGTGCCAGCAGCCCAGGGACAGGGGTCCCCCAGCCCCAGCATTTT	CASSPGTGVPQPQHF	TRBV7-9	.	TRBD1	15	TRBJ1-5
TGTGCCAGCAGTTCCCCGGGGGGGAGCTCCTACGAGCAGTACTTC	CASSSPGGSSYEQYF	TRBV6-2/TRBV6-3	few	TRBD2	15	TRBJ2-7
TGTGCCAGCAGCGGCCCCGGGGGGTCTGGGGCCAACGTCCTGACTTTC	CASSGPGGSGANVLTF	TRBV9	.	TRBD2	16	TRBJ2-6
TGTGCCAGCAGCAGAAGACAGGGCGATGGCTACACCTTC	CASSRRQGDGYTF	TRBV5-5	few	TRBD1	13	TRBJ1-2
TGTGCCACCAGCAGAAGATTAGCGGCAAGCACAGATACGCAGTATTTT	CATSRRLAASTDTQYF	TRBV15	.	.	16	TRBJ2-3
TGCAGTGCTAGTATTAGCGGGGGGAGACGGGAGCAGTTCTTC	CSASISGGRREQFF	TRBV20-1	.	TRBD2	14	TRBJ2-1
TGTGCCAGCAGCCAAACCCGGGACGGTAAGCAGTTCTTC	CASSQTRDGKQFF	TRBV3-1	.	.	13	TRBJ2-1
TGTGCCAGCAGCTCCCTACAGGGAAGGGCCTACAATGAGCAGTTCTTC	CASSSLQGRAYNEQFF	TRBV5-6	.	.	16	TRBJ2-1
TGCAGTGCTAGAGAAGTAACGGAGCGGGGAGCGCAGTATTTT	CSAREVTERGAQYF	TRBV20-1	.	TRBD2	14	TRBJ2-3
TGCAGTGCTAGAGATCGCGGGGAGACCCAGTACTTC	CSARDRGETQYF	TRBV20-1	few	.	12	TRBJ2-5